This note documents a single T cell receptor beta chain sequence. V lost 1 base, J lost 6 bases, and 13 bases lay in between. Germline V gives CDR1 SEHNR, CDR2 FQNEAQ (reference sequence). This CDR3 has 15 amino acids. These data belong to a study of control samples from healthy donors and cancer patients. Measured with immunoSEQ multiplex PCR; TCRdb has only the in-frame clones, and not every one. The sample includes around 130,000 clones, roughly 90% seen only once; the top ten take roughly 3.2%. The sample taken for sequencing was blood. The chain employs TRBV7-9 and TRBJ2-1, with a tentative D call TRBD1 (5 bases). The source of this sequence is a man aged 50 to 60 in good health. CDR3 loop: CASSLGRTGVNEQFF. The CDR3 DNA sequence: TGTGCCAGCAGCTTAGGTCGCACAGGAGTCAATGAGCAGTTCTTC.